Listed below are T cell receptor beta chains from one sample, sequenced in a study of CXCR3-negative and CXCR3-positive naive CD8 T cells. TCRdb re-called the 5' RACE reads and catalogs CDR3 proteins one per entry, DNA excluded. Recorded for this sample: about 85,000 distinct CDR3 sequences. Sequencing was carried out using naive CXCR3+ CD8+ T cells from blood. The receptors derive from a human donor in good health. Some clones in this sample may be carry-over from other donors' samples. The CDR3 runs from the conserved cysteine through the conserved F or W.

CDR3 length: 14; V gene: TRBV4-1; J gene: TRBJ1-5; CDR3 protein: CASSQDRSNQPQHF
CDR3 length: 15; V gene: TRBV7-9; J gene: TRBJ1-2; CDR3 protein: CASSFPDRYPYGYTF
CDR3 length: 14; V gene: TRBV6-2/TRBV6-3; J gene: TRBJ2-3; CDR3 protein: CASSYSTSTDTQYF
CDR3 length: 14; V gene: TRBV20-1; J gene: TRBJ2-3; CDR3 protein: CSARAGGHGDTQYF
CDR3 length: 11; V gene: TRBV28; J gene: TRBJ2-7; CDR3 protein: CASSFLYEQYF
CDR3 length: 17; V gene: TRBV28; J gene: TRBJ2-5; CDR3 protein: CASSLLPLAGTTETQYF
CDR3 length: 14; V gene: TRBV19; J gene: TRBJ1-5; CDR3 protein: CASTAPEGDQPQHF
CDR3 length: 16; V gene: TRBV23-1; J gene: TRBJ1-6; CDR3 protein: CASSQSDQGDNSPLHF
CDR3 length: 12; V gene: TRBV6-2/TRBV6-3; J gene: TRBJ2-1; CDR3 protein: CASSYSVRRMFF
CDR3 length: 17; V gene: TRBV4-1; J gene: TRBJ2-3; CDR3 protein: CASSQSPDPTLPDTQYF
CDR3 length: 15; V gene: TRBV5-6; J gene: TRBJ2-7; CDR3 protein: CASSLLASPGNEQYF
CDR3 length: 15; V gene: TRBV10-3; J gene: TRBJ2-5; CDR3 protein: CAISDNRGEAETQYF
CDR3 length: 14; V gene: TRBV5-1; J gene: TRBJ2-1; CDR3 protein: CASSPWTASDEQFF
CDR3 length: 12; V gene: TRBV19; J gene: TRBJ1-5; CDR3 protein: CASTMGGLPQHF
CDR3 length: 14; V gene: TRBV12-3/TRBV12-4; J gene: TRBJ2-1; CDR3 protein: CASILAEAYNEQFF
CDR3 length: 12; V gene: TRBV29-1; J gene: TRBJ2-1; CDR3 protein: CSVESGYNEQFF
CDR3 length: 15; V gene: TRBV28; J gene: TRBJ1-5; CDR3 protein: CASSFVGGSNQPQHF
CDR3 length: 15; V gene: TRBV7-6; J gene: TRBJ2-2; CDR3 protein: CASSPTGGRTGELFF
CDR3 length: 17; V gene: TRBV7-2; J gene: TRBJ1-1; CDR3 protein: CASSLVRARTGRNEAFF
CDR3 length: 16; V gene: TRBV12-3/TRBV12-4; J gene: TRBJ2-5; CDR3 protein: CASSLSAWIGQETQYF
CDR3 length: 12; V gene: TRBV20-1; J gene: TRBJ2-1; CDR3 protein: CSAGQSYNEQFF
CDR3 length: 16; V gene: TRBV4-2; J gene: TRBJ1-2; CDR3 protein: CASSQEEGQGPYGYTF
CDR3 length: 16; V gene: TRBV5-8; J gene: TRBJ2-2; CDR3 protein: CASSGGQGEDTGELFF
CDR3 length: 14; V gene: TRBV4-3; J gene: TRBJ1-3; CDR3 protein: CDSSQRLSGNTIYF
CDR3 length: 15; V gene: TRBV6-2/TRBV6-3; J gene: TRBJ2-1; CDR3 protein: CASSYAGLASNEQFF
CDR3 length: 16; V gene: TRBV9; J gene: TRBJ2-2; CDR3 protein: CASSQTMGGTTGELFF
CDR3 length: 16; V gene: TRBV27; J gene: TRBJ2-1; CDR3 protein: CASSGLFAGSYNEQFF
CDR3 length: 12; V gene: TRBV2; J gene: TRBJ2-4; CDR3 protein: CASKSPKNIQYF
CDR3 length: 15; V gene: TRBV6-1; J gene: TRBJ2-7; CDR3 protein: CASSSFRGGWNEQYF
CDR3 length: 16; V gene: TRBV18; J gene: TRBJ1-1; CDR3 protein: CASSPPGTGGNTEAFF
CDR3 length: 13; V gene: TRBV19; J gene: TRBJ2-1; CDR3 protein: CASSPEVYNEQFF
CDR3 length: 15; V gene: TRBV6-5; J gene: TRBJ2-7; CDR3 protein: CASSEGDLSSYEQYF
CDR3 length: 16; V gene: TRBV4-1; J gene: TRBJ2-2; CDR3 protein: CASSQYLAGGTGELFF
CDR3 length: 13; V gene: TRBV28; J gene: TRBJ2-7; CDR3 protein: CASRQTGVDEQYF
CDR3 length: 15; V gene: TRBV12-3/TRBV12-4; J gene: TRBJ2-7; CDR3 protein: CASSFQVRGLYEQYF
CDR3 length: 19; V gene: TRBV6-5; J gene: TRBJ2-1; CDR3 protein: CASSYTPPLAGESYNEQFF
CDR3 length: 17; V gene: TRBV4-2; J gene: TRBJ2-1; CDR3 protein: CASSQEGVGSTYNEQFF
CDR3 length: 12; V gene: TRBV13; J gene: TRBJ1-1; CDR3 protein: CASGVTNTEAFF
CDR3 length: 15; V gene: TRBV6-5; J gene: TRBJ1-2; CDR3 protein: CASSYSAGGNYGYTF
CDR3 length: 14; V gene: TRBV5-1; J gene: TRBJ2-7; CDR3 protein: CASSFEGATYEQYF
CDR3 length: 15; V gene: TRBV11-3; J gene: TRBJ2-1; CDR3 protein: CASSPEGSSYNEQFF
CDR3 length: 15; V gene: TRBV13; J gene: TRBJ2-7; CDR3 protein: CASSPRLAASYEQYF